This TCR beta chain is drawn from a study of somatic mutations in cytotoxic T cells in rheumatoid arthritis. Positively selected by magnetic beads, CD4+ and CD8+ cells were purity-checked by flow cytometry. Original handling: Published virus-specific TCRB sequences found rare matches among patient CD8+ clones larger than 1%. This table comes from immunoSEQ multiplex PCR, and its TCRdb copy is limited to in-frame clones, with some not included. V and J calls and clone size are copied from that table; D and trimming were computed from the DNA. The sample has thousands of clones; more than 85% are singletons. Study-level findings and limits: Antigen targets of the expanded CD8+ clones remained unidentified. Within the rheumatoid arthritis patients, CD8+ clonality went up as age increased (Spearman r of about 0.52). The same was not true of the healthy controls.

Points on this clone: The antigen is unknown.

This CDR3 is 14 amino acids long. The V gene lost 1 base and the J gene lost 3 bases, with 11 bases spanning the gap. This receptor was identified in a woman under 30 with rheumatoid arthritis. Source material: CD8+ T cells sorted from blood. The J gene is TRBJ2-7, the V gene TRBV5-3; a weak D match, TRBD2 (5 bases). TRBV5-3 has ORF status, its function being uncertain. The DNA of the CDR3 is TGTGCCAGAAGCTTGTGGCACGGGGACTACGAGCAGTACTTC. It translates to CARSLWHGDYEQYF.